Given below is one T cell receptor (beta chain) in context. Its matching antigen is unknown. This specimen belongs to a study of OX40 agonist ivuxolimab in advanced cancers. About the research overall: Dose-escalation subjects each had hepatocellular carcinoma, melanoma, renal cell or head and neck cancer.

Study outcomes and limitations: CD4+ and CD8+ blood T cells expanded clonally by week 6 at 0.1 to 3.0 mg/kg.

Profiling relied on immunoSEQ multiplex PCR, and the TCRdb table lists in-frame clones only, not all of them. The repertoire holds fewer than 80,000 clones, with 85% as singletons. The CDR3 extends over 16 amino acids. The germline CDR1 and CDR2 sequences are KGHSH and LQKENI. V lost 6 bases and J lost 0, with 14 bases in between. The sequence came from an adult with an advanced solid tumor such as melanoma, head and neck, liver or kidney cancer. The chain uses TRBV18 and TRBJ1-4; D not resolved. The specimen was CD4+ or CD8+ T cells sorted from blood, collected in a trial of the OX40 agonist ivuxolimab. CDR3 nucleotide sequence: TGTGCCAGCTCCCTTCAGGACCGAGCAACTAATGAAAAACTGTTTTTT. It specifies CASSLQDRATNEKLFF.